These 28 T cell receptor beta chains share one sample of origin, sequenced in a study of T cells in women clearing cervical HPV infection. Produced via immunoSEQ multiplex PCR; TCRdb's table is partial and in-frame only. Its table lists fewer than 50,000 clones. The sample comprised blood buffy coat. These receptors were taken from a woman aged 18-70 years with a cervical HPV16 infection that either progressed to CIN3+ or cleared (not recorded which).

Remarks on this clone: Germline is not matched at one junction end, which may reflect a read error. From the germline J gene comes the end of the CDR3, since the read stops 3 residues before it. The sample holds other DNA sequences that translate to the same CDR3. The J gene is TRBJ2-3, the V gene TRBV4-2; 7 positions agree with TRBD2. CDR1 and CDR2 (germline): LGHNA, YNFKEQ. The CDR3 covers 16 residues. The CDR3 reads CASSQDLAGATDTQYF. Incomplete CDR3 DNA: TGCGCCAGCAGCCAAGATCTGGCGGGAGCGACAGATACG.

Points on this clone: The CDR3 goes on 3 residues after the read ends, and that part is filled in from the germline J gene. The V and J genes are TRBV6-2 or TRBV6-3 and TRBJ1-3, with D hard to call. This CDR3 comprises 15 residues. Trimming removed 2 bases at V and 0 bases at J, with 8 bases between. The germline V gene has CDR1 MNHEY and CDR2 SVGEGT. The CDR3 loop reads CASSYQADSGNTIYF. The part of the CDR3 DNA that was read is TGTGCCAGCAGTTACCAGGCCGACTCTGGAAACACC.

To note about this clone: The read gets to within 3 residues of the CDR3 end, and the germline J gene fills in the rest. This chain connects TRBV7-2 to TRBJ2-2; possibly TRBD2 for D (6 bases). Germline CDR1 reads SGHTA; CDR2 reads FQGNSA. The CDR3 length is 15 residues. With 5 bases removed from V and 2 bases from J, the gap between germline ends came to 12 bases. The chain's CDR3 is CASSRGDLNTGELFF. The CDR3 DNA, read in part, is TGTGCCAGCAGCCGAGGGGACTTAAACACCGGGGAG.

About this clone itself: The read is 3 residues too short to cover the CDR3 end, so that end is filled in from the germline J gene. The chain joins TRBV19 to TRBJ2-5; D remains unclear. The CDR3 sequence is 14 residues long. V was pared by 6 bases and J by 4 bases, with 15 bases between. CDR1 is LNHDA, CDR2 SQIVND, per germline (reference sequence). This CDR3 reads CASRPERWSETQYF. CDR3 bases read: TGTGCCAGTAGACCCGAGAGGTGGTCAGAGACC.

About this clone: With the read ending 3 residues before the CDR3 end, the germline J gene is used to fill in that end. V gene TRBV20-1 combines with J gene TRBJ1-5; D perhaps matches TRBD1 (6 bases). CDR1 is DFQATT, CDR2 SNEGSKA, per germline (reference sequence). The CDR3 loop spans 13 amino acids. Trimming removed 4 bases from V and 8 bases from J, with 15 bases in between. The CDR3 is CSATGGAGKPQHF. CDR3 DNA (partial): TGCAGTGCTACGGGGGGCGCGGGGAAGCCC.

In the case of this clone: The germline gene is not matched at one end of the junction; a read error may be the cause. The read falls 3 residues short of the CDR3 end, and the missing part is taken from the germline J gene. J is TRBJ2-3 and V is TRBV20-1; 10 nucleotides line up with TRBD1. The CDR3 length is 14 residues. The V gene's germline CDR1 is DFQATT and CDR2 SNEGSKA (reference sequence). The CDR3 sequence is CSAPPTGGSETQYF. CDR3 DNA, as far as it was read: TGCAGTGCGCCGCCGACAGGGGGCTCAGAGACG.

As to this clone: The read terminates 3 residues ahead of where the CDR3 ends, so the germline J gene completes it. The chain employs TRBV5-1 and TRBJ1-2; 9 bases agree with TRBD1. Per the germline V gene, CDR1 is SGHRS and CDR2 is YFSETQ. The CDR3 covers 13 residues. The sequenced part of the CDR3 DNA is TGCGCCAGCAGCCAACAGGGGGCCTGGGGC. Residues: CASSQQGAWG. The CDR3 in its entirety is CASSQQGAWGYTF.

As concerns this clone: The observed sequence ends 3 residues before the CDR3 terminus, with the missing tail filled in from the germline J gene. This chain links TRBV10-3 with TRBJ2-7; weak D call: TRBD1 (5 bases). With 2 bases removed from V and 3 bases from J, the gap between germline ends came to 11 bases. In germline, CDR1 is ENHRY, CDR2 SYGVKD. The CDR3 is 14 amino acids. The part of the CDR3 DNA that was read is TGTGCCATCAGTGAGGGGGCGCAATTCTACGAG. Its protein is CAISEGAQFYE. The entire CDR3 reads CAISEGAQFYEQYF.

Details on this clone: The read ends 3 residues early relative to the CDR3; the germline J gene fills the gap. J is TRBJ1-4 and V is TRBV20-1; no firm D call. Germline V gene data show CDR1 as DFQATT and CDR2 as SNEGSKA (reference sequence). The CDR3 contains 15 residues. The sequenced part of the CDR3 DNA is TGCAGTGCTAGTCATGCGGGGTTCCATAATTCACCA. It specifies CSASHAGFHNSP. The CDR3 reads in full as CSASHAGFHNSPLFF.

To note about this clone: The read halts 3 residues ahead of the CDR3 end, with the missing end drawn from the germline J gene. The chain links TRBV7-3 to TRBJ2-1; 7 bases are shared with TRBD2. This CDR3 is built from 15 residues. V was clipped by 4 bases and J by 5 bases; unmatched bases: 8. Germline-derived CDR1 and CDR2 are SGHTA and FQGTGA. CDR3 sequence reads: CASSSGGSGHNEQFF. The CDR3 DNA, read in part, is TGTGCCAGCAGCTCCGGCGGGAGCGGGCACAATGAG.

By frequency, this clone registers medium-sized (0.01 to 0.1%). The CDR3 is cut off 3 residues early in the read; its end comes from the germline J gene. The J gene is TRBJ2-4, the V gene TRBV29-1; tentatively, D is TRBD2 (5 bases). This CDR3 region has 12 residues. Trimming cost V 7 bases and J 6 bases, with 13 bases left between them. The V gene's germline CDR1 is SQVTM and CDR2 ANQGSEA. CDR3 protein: CSGTSGRNIQYF. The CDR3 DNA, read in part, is TGCAGCGGAACCAGCGGTAGAAACATT.

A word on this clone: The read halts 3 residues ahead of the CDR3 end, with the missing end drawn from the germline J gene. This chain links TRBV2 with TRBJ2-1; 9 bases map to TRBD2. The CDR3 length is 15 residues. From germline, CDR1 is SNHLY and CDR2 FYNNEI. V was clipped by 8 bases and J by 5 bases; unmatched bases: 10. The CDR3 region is CASSASSGGHNEQFF. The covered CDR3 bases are TGTGCCAGCTCAGCCTCAAGCGGGGGGCACAATGAG.

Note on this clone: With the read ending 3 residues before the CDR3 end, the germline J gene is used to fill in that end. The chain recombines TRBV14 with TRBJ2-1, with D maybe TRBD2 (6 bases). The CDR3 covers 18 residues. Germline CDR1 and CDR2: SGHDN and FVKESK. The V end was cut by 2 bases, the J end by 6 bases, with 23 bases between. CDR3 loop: CASSQRRAPTSVGNEQFF. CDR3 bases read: TGTGCCAGCAGCCAAAGGAGGGCACCGACTAGTGTGGGCAATGAG.

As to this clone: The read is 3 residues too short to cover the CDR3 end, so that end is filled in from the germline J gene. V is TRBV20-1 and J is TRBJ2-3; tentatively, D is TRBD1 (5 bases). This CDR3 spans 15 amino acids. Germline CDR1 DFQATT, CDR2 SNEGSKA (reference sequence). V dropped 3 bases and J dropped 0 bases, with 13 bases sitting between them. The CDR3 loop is CSARSGLASTDTQYF. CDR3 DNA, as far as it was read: TGCAGTGCTAGGTCAGGGTTGGCTAGCACAGATACG.

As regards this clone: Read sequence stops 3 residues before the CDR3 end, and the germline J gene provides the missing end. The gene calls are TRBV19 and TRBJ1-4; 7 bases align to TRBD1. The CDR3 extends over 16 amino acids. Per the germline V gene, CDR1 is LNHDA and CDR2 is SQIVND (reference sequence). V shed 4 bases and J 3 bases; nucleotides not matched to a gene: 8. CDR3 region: CASSSPYRGSNEKLFF. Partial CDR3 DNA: TGTGCCAGTAGTAGCCCCTACAGGGGCTCTAATGAAAAA.

The part of the CDR3 DNA that was read is TGTGCCAGCAGCCCGATAGCGGGCCCACAAGAGACC. This encodes CASSPIAGPQET. The whole CDR3 reads CASSPIAGPQETQYF. The chain recombines TRBV5-5 with TRBJ2-5; 7 nucleotides agree with TRBD2. Read data end 3 residues before the CDR3 end; the end is taken from the germline J gene. CDR1 is SGHKS and CDR2 is YYEKEE in the germline V gene (reference sequence). V trimming: 4 bases; J trimming: 2 bases; junction bases outside the gene matches: 8. This CDR3 has 15 amino acids.

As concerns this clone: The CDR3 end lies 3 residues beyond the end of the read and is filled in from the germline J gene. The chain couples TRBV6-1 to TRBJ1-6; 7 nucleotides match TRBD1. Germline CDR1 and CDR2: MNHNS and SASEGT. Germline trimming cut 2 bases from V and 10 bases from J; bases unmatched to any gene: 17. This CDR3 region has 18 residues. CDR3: CASSERAIGDRANSPLHF. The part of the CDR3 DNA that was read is TGTGCCAGCAGTGAAAGGGCTATAGGAGACAGGGCGAACTCACCC.

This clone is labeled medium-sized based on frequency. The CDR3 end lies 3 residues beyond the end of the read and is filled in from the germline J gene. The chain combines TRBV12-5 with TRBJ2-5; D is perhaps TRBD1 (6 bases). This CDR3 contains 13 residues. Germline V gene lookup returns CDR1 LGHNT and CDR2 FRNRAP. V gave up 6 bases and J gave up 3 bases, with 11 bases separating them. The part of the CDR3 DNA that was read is TGTGCTAGTGGCACAGGGAAGGAAGAGACC. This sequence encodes CASGTGKEET. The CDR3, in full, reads CASGTGKEETQYF. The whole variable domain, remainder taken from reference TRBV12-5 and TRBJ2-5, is DARVTQTPRHKVTEMGQEVTMRCQPILGHNTVFWYRQTMMQGLELLAYFRNRAPLDDSGMPKDRFSAEMPDATLATLKIQPSEPRDSAVYFCASGTGKEETQYFGPGTRLLVL.

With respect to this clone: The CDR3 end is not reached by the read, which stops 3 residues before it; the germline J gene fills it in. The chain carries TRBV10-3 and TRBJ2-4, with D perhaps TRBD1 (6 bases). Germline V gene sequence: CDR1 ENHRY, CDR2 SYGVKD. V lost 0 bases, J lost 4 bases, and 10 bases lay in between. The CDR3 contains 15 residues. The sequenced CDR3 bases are TGTGCCATCAGTGAGTCTAGGACAGATAAAAACATT. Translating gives CAISESRTDKNI. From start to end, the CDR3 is CAISESRTDKNIQYF.

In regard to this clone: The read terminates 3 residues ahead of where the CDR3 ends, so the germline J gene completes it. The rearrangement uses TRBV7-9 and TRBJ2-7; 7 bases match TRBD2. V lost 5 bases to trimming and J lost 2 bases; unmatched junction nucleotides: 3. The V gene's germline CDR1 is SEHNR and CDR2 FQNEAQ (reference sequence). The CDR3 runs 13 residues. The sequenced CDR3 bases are TGTGCCAGCAGCGGTCTAGCGGCCTACGAG. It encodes CASSGLAAYE. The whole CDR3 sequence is CASSGLAAYEQYF.

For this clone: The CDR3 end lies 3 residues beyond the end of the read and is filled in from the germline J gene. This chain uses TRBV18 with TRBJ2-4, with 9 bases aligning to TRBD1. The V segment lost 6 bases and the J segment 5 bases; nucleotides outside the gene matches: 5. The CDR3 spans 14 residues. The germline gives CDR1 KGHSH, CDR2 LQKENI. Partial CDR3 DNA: TGTGCCAGCTCGGTGACAGGGGGAGAAAACATT. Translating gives CASSVTGGENI. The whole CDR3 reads CASSVTGGENIQYF.

The covered CDR3 bases are TGTGCCACCAGTGGGACAGGGCATACG. As protein: CATSGTGHT. The full CDR3 sequence reads CATSGTGHTQYF. This chain uses TRBV24-1 with TRBJ2-3; the match to TRBD1 covers 8 bases. The CDR3 end falls 3 residues outside the read, so it is completed with the germline J gene. The V gene end was trimmed by 5 bases and the J gene end by 7 bases; junction bases not matched to a gene: 1. Germline assignment: CDR1 KGHDR and CDR2 SFDVKD. The CDR3 consists of 12 residues.

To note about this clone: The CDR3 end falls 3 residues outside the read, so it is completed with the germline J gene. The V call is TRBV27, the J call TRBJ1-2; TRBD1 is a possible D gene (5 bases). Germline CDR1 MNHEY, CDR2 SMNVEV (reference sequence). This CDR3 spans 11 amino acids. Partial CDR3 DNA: TGTGCCAGCACCTCGGGGGGGAGC. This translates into CASTSGGS. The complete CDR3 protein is CASTSGGSYTF.

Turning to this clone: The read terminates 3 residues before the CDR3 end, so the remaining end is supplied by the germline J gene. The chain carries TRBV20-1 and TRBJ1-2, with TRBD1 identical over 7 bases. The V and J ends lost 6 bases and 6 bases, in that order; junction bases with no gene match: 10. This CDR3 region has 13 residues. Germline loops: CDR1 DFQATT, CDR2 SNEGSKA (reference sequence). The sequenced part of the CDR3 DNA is TGCAGTGCCACACCCGGGACAGTGAATGGC. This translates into CSATPGTVNG. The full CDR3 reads CSATPGTVNGYTF.

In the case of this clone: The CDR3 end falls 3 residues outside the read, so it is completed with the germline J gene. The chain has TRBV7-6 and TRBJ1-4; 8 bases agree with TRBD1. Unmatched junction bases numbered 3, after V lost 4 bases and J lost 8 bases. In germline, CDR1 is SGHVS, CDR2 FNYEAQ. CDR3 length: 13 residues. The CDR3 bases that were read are TGTGCCAGCAGCTCAGGGGGCGAGGAAAAA. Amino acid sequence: CASSSGGEEK. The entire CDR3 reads CASSSGGEEKLFF.

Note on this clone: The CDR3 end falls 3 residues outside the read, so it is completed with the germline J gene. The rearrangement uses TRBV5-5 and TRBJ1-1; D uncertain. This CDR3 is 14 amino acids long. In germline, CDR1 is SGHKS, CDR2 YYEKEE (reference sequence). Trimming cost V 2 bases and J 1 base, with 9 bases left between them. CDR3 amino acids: CASSFGYRNTEAFF. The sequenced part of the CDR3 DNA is TGTGCCAGCAGCTTTGGATACAGGAACACTGAA. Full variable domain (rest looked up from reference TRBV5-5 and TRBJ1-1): DAGVTQSPTHLIKTRGQQVTLRCSPISGHKSVSWYQQVLGQGPQFIFQYYEKEERGRGNFPDRFSARQFPNYSSELNVNALLLGDSALYLCASSFGYRNTEAFFGQGTRLTVV.

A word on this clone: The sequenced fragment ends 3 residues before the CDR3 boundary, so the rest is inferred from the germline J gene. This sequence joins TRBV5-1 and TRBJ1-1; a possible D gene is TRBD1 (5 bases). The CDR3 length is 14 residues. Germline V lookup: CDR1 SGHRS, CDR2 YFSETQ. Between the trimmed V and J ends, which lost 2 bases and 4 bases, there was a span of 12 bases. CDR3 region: CASSFQRGITEAFF. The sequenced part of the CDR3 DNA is TGCGCCAGCAGCTTTCAACGGGGGATCACTGAA.

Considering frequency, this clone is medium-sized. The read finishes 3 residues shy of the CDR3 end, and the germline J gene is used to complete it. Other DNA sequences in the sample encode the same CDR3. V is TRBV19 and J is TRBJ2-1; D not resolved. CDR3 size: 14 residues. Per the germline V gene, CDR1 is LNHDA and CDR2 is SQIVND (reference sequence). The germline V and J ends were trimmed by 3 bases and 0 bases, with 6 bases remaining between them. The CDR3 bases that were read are TGTGCCAGTAGTATTCAGAGCTCCTACAATGAG. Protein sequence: CASSIQSSYNE. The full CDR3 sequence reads CASSIQSSYNEQFF.